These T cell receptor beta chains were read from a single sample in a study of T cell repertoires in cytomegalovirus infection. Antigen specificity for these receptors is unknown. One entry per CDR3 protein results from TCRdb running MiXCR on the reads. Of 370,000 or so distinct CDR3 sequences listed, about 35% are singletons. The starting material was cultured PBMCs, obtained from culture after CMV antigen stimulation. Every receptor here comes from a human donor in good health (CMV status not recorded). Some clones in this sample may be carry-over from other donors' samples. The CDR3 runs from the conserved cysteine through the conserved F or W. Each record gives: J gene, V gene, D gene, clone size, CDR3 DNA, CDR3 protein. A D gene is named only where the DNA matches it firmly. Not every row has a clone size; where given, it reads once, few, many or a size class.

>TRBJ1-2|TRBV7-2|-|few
TGTGCCAGCAGCTTAGGACAGGAGGAACGGGGCTACACCTTC
CASSLGQEERGYTF
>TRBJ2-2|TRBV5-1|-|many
TGCGCCAGCAGCACCCCCAACACCGGGGAGCTGTTTTTT
CASSTPNTGELFF
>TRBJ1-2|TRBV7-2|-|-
TGTGCCAGCAGCTCCGATTTAGGGGAAAACTATGGCTACACCTTC
CASSSDLGENYGYTF
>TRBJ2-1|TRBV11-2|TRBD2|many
TGTGCCAGCAGCTACCGAGCGGGAGGGTACAATGAGCAGTTCTTC
CASSYRAGGYNEQFF
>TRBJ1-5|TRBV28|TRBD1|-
TGTGCCAGCAGTTTATGGGGGACAGATAGCAATCAGCCCCAGCATTTT
CASSLWGTDSNQPQHF
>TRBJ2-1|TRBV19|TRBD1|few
TGTGCCAGTAGTATATACAGGGGGAAGGGTGAGCAGTTCTTC
CASSIYRGKGEQFF
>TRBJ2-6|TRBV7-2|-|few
TGTGCCAGCAGCTTATACAGTGGTGGGGCCAACGTCCTGACTTTC
CASSLYSGGANVLTF
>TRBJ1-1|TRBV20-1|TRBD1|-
TGCAGTGCTAAACAGGGGAGCACTGAAGCTTTCTTT
CSAKQGSTEAFF
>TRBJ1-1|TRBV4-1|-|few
TGCGCCAGCAGTAGAGGTTGGGACACTGAAGCTTTCTTT
CASSRGWDTEAFF
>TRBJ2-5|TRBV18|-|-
TGTGCCAGCTCACCATCCACTGAGACCCAGTACTTC
CASSPSTETQYF